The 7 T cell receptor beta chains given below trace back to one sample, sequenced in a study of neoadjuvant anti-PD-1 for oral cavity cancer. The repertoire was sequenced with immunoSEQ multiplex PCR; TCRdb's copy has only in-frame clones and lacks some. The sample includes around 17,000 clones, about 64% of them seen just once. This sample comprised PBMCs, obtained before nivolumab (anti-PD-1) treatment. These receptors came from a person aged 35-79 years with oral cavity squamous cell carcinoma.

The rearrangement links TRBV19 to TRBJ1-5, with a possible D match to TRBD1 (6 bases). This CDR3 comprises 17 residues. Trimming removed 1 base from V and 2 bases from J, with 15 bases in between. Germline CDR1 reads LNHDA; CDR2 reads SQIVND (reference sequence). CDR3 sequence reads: CASSIGPPRGRNQPQHF. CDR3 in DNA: TGTGCCAGTAGTATAGGCCCCCCCAGGGGACGCAATCAGCCCCAGCATTTT.

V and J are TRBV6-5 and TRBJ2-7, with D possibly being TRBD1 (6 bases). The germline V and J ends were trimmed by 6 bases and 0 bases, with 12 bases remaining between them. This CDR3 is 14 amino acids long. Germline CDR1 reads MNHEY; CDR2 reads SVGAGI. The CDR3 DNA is TGTGCCAGCAGCTGGACAGAGAGCTCCTACGAGCAGTACTTC. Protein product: CASSWTESSYEQYF.

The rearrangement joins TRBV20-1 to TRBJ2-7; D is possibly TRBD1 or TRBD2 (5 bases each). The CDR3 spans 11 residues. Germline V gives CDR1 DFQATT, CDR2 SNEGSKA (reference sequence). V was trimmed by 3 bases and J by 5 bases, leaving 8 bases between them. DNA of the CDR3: TGCAGTGCTAGCCAGGGAGACGAGCAGTACTTC. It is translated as CSASQGDEQYF.

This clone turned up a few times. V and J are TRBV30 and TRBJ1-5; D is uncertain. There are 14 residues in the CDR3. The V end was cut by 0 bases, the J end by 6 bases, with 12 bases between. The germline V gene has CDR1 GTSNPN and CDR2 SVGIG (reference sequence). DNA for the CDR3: TGTGCCTGGAGTGTACAAGCCGCGGGTCAGCCCCAGCATTTT. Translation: CAWSVQAAGQPQHF. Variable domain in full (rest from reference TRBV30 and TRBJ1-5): SQTIHQWPATLVQPVGSPLSLECTVEGTSNPNLYWYRQAAGRGLQLLFYSVGIGQISSEVPQNLSASRPQDRQFILSSKKLLLSDSGFYLCAWSVQAAGQPQHFGDGTRLSIL.

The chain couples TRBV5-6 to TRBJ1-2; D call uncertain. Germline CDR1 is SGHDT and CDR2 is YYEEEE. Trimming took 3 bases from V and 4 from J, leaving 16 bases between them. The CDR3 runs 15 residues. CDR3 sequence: CASSSVRKALYGYTF. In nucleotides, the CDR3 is TGTGCCAGCAGCTCCGTTCGAAAGGCCCTCTATGGCTACACCTTC.

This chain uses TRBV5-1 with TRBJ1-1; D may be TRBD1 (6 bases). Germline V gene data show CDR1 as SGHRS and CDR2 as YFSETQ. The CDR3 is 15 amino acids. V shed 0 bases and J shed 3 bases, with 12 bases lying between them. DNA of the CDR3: TGCGCCAGCAGCTTGGGCTTGGGGGCCGACACTGAAGCTTTCTTT. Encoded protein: CASSLGLGADTEAFF. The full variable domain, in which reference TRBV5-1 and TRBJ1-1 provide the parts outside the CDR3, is KAGVTQTPRYLIKTRGQQVTLSCSPISGHRSVSWYQQTPGQGLQFLFEYFSETQRNKGNFPGRFSGRQFSNSRSEMNVSTLELGDSALYLCASSLGLGADTEAFFGQGTRLTVV.

For the CDR3, the DNA is TGTGCCAGCAGCGCCAGACCCACAGGGGCCGTACTAAATGAAAAACTGTTTTTT. Its protein is CASSARPTGAVLNEKLFF. The chain recombines TRBV7-8 with TRBJ1-4; 7 bases fit TRBD1. The CDR3 loop spans 18 amino acids. With 5 bases clipped from V and 5 bases from J, the junction kept 17 bases outside the gene matches. Germline V CDR1 and CDR2: SGHVS, FQNEAQ.